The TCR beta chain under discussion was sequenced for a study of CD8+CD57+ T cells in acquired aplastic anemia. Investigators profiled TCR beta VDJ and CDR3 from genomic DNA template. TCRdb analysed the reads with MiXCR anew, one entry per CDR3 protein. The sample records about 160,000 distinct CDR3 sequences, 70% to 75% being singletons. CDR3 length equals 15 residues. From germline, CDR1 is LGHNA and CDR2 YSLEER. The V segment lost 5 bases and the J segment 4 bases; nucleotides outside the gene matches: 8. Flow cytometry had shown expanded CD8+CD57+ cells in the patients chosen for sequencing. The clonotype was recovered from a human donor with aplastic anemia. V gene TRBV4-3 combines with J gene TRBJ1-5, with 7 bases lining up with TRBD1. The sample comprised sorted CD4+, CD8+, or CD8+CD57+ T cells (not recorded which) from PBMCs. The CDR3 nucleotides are TGCGCCAGCAGCTGGGGGGACAGCCCTAATCAGCCCCAGCATTTT. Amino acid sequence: CASSWGDSPNQPQHF.